One sample yielded the 5 T cell receptor beta chains listed below, sequenced in a study. TCRdb redid the calling of the reads with MiXCR, one entry per CDR3 protein. Of about 150 distinct CDR3 sequences detected, over 25% appear once; the ten largest clones hold 71%. Sequenced input: CD8+ T cells (not recorded whether cultured). These receptors came from a male donor.

This chain connects TRBV20-1 to TRBJ2-1; the D gene is possibly TRBD2 (5 bases). Looked up from germline, CDR1 is DFQATT and CDR2 is SNEGSKA (reference sequence). V was clipped by 6 bases and J by 8 bases, with 20 bases between them. CDR3 length: 14 residues. Here the CDR3 reads CSASGELGVDEQFF. In DNA, the CDR3 is TGCAGTGCCAGTGGGGAGTTGGGAGTCGATGAGCAGTTCTTC.

Judged by abundance, this clonotype is large. This sequence joins TRBV20-1 and TRBJ2-1; D might be TRBD1 (6 bases). The CDR3 loop spans 17 amino acids. Germline CDR1 is DFQATT and CDR2 is SNEGSKA (reference sequence). V was pared by 0 bases and J by 7 bases, with 22 bases between. Written as DNA, the CDR3 is TGCAGTGCTAGAGATGCAATTCGGCGCAGGGGCTGGAATGAGCAGTTCTTC. This encodes CSARDAIRRRGWNEQFF.

This clonotype is large in the sample. The V and J genes are TRBV28 and TRBJ1-6; a weak D match, TRBD1 (5 bases). The V end lost 5 bases, the J end lost 13 bases, and 18 bases lay between the germline ends. The CDR3 sequence is 14 residues long. Germline values: CDR1 MDHEN, CDR2 SYDVKM. The CDR3 reads CASSKPGRIRPLHF. CDR3 nucleotide sequence: TGTGCCAGCAGTAAACCGGGACGGATCAGGCCCCTCCACTTT.

In its sample, this clonotype ranks as hyperexpanded (1% or more). CDR3 loop: CATSGQPQETQYF. The CDR3 DNA sequence: TGTGCCACCAGCGGACAGCCCCAAGAGACCCAGTACTTC. The chain uses TRBV15 and TRBJ2-5, with D perhaps TRBD1 (6 bases). This CDR3 is 13 amino acids long. The V end was cut by 5 bases, the J end by 1 base, with 8 bases between. Germline V gene sequence: CDR1 LNHNV, CDR2 YYDKDF (reference sequence).

With respect to this clonotype: Because it lacks the conserved phenylalanine or tryptophan at the end, this CDR3 is likely a read error. The chain couples TRBV7-8 to TRBJ2-1, with D perhaps assigned TRBD1 or TRBD2 (6 bases each). The CDR3 contains 19 residues. CDR1 and CDR2 from the germline V gene are SGHVS and FQNEAQ. The ends were cut back, 4 bases at V and 4 bases at J, with 26 bases in the middle. The CDR3 nucleotides read TGTGCCAGCAGCTCGCCCCAAGGGAGGCTTCGAGGGGGGTACAATGAGCAGTTCTGC. Translating it yields CASSSPQGRLRGGYNEQFC.